This note documents a single TCR beta chain sequence. The data are from a study of cytomegalovirus exposure and HLA in healthy donors. The PCR had 60 Vbeta and 13 Jbeta primers. Profiled with immunoSEQ multiplex PCR; TCRdb holds only in-frame clones, not every one. The sample has about 100,000 clones; 82% are singletons. After removal of 2 bases from V and 7 bases from J, the junction contained 8 bases not matched to a gene. This CDR3 is built from 15 residues. The germline V gene has CDR1 SGHRS and CDR2 YFSETQ. The sequencing input was PBMCs. This sequence was found in a man aged 25 to 40 in good health and CMV-seropositive. The chain couples TRBV5-1 to TRBJ1-2; 10 nucleotides line up with TRBD1. The CDR3 region is CASSFGTGDIGGYTF. In DNA, the CDR3 is TGCGCCAGCAGCTTTGGGACAGGGGATATTGGTGGCTACACCTTC. Together with reference TRBV5-1 and TRBJ1-2, the CDR3 gives the full variable domain: KAGVTQTPRYLIKTRGQQVTLSCSPISGHRSVSWYQQTPGQGLQFLFEYFSETQRNKGNFPGRFSGRQFSNSRSEMNVSTLELGDSALYLCASSFGTGDIGGYTFGSGTRLTVV.